This T cell receptor (beta chain) was sequenced for a study of beta chain features in type 1 diabetes. Study-level background: There was similarity between patients and healthy donors in age, gender and cell yields.

cDNA synthesis used the whole RNA isolate, giving expressed TCRB sequences. Sequenced naive, central memory and regulatory T cell samples produced an average of roughly 3.5 million reads. The table came from immunoSEQ multiplex PCR; TCRdb's copy has only in-frame clones and leaves some out. The repertoire holds hundreds of thousands of clones, with approximately 28% as singletons. Whole-study results and caveats: Possibly, sequencing cDNA over-represented cells that had high TCR expression levels. The similarity of naive, central memory and Treg TCRB repertoires appeared greater among patients than among healthy donors.

This clone was counted only a few times. The antigen remains undetermined. Specimen: naive CD4+ T cells from blood. The clonotype was recovered from a man in his late teens or twenties in good health.

CDR3 coding DNA: TGCGCCAGCAGCCAAGACGCGGAAAACAATGAGCAGTTCTTC. It codes for CASSQDAENNEQFF. The rearrangement uses TRBV4-3 and TRBJ2-1; no clear D. Trimming removed 0 bases at V and 5 bases at J, with 8 bases between. Germline V lookup: CDR1 LGHNA, CDR2 YSLEER. CDR3 length: 14 residues.